The 20 T cell receptor beta chains in this list originate from one sample, sequenced in a study of T cell changes during pregnancy in multiple sclerosis. Repertoires were generated with immunoSEQ multiplex PCR, while TCRdb's copy carries only in-frame clones and drops some. The sample records over 50,000 clones, 90% being singletons. The source material was peripheral blood, sampled in the first trimester of pregnancy. Every receptor here comes from a female donor in good health, enrolled as a control in a pregnancy study.

This clone has a single count. The V gene is TRBV9, the J gene TRBJ2-3; 7 bases map to TRBD2. V lost 0 bases and J lost 6; bases outside the gene matches: 4. The CDR3 has 14 residues. Germline assignment: CDR1 SGDLS and CDR2 YYNGEE. CDR3 sequence reads: CASSVGGGGDTQYF. The CDR3 DNA follows: TGTGCCAGCAGCGTAGGTGGCGGGGGTGATACGCAGTATTTT.

The table lists this clone with a count of one. The J gene is TRBJ2-2, the V gene TRBV7-9; D perhaps matches TRBD1 (6 bases). V lost 4 bases, J lost 0 bases, and 9 bases lay in between. Germline-derived CDR1 and CDR2 are SEHNR and FQNEAQ (reference sequence). The CDR3 sequence is 15 residues long. The CDR3 spells CASSWTETNTGELFF. CDR3 in DNA: TGTGCCAGCAGCTGGACAGAAACGAACACCGGGGAGCTGTTTTTT.

The chain joins TRBV15 to TRBJ2-6, with D possibly being TRBD2 (6 bases). Germline CDR1 LNHNV, CDR2 YYDKDF (reference sequence). The CDR3 sequence is 18 residues long. Trimming took off 3 bases at V and 0 bases at J, with 15 bases between the two ends. The CDR3 region is CATSSTGLGGSGANVLTF. CDR3 DNA: TGTGCCACCAGCAGCACTGGCCTGGGGGGCTCTGGGGCCAACGTCCTGACTTTC.

The chain couples TRBV6-5 to TRBJ1-2, with 8 bases matching TRBD1. This CDR3 region has 15 residues. The junction had 2 bases not matched to a gene; V was cut back by 2 bases and J by 0 bases. Germline V gene data show CDR1 as MNHEY and CDR2 as SVGAGI. The DNA of the CDR3 is TGTGCCAGCAGTTACCGACAGGGGCCTAACTATGGCTACACCTTC. It yields the protein CASSYRQGPNYGYTF.

This chain connects TRBV11-2 to TRBJ2-7; 8 nucleotides line up with TRBD1. The V gene end was trimmed by 4 bases and the J gene end by 1 base; junction bases not matched to a gene: 9. The CDR3 sequence is 16 residues long. In germline, CDR1 is SGHAT, CDR2 FQNNGV. This chain's CDR3 is CASSSVVGQGSYEQYF. In DNA, the CDR3 is TGTGCCAGCAGCTCCGTGGTTGGACAGGGTTCCTACGAGCAGTACTTC.

V is TRBV7-9 and J is TRBJ1-2; possible D gene TRBD1, 5 bases. CDR3 size: 14 residues. The ends were cut back, 1 base at V and 9 bases at J, with 15 bases in the middle. Germline CDR1 is SEHNR and CDR2 is FQNEAQ (reference sequence). The CDR3 loop is CASSLGAQGKSYTF. The CDR3 DNA follows: TGTGCCAGCAGCTTAGGGGCCCAGGGAAAAAGCTACACCTTC.

V gene TRBV27 combines with J gene TRBJ1-2; possible D gene TRBD1, 6 bases. Trimming removed 3 bases from V and 4 bases from J, with 15 bases in between. Looked up from germline, CDR1 is MNHEY and CDR2 is SMNVEV (reference sequence). This CDR3 comprises 15 residues. CDR3 region: CASSFSRGASYGYTF. CDR3 DNA sequence: TGTGCCAGCAGTTTTTCCAGGGGCGCGAGCTATGGCTACACCTTC.

This chain connects TRBV7-3 to TRBJ1-1; possible D gene TRBD1, 5 bases. V was cut by 4 bases and J by 0 bases, with 9 bases left in between. The CDR3 is 14 residues long. Germline V lookup: CDR1 SGHTA, CDR2 FQGTGA. The DNA of the CDR3 is TGTGCCAGCAGCTCGGGACTTATGAACACTGAAGCTTTCTTT. This sequence encodes CASSSGLMNTEAFF. Using reference TRBV7-3 and TRBJ1-1 for the parts outside the CDR3, the full variable domain is GAGVSQTPSNKVTEKGKYVELRCDPISGHTALYWYRQSLGQGPEFLIYFQGTGAADDSGLPNDRFFAVRPEGSVSTLKIQRTERGDSAVYLCASSSGLMNTEAFFGQGTRLTVV.

The V and J genes are TRBV4-3 and TRBJ2-3; 8 bases match TRBD1. From germline, CDR1 is LGHNA and CDR2 YSLEER. The junction had 1 base not matched to a gene; V was cut back by 0 bases and J by 2 bases. CDR3 size: 15 residues. CDR3 sequence (DNA): TGCGCCAGCAGCCAAGACAGGGGGCCCACAGATACGCAGTATTTT. It is translated as CASSQDRGPTDTQYF.

The chain is built from TRBV10-3 and TRBJ1-4; 9 nucleotides align to TRBD1. The CDR3 is 14 residues long. Germline V CDR1 and CDR2: ENHRY, SYGVKD. J was trimmed by 6 bases and V by 6 bases; bases with no gene match: 5. In DNA, the CDR3 is TGTGCCATCAGGGGGGACAGGGAGGATGAAAAACTGTTTTTT. It encodes CAIRGDREDEKLFF.

DNA of the CDR3: TGTGCCAGTAGTATGGGGGCAGGGTCCAATCAGCCCCAGCATTTT. Translated: CASSMGAGSNQPQHF. V and J are TRBV19 and TRBJ1-5, with a weak D call TRBD1 (6 bases). Per germline, CDR1 LNHDA and CDR2 SQIVND (reference sequence). The CDR3 runs 15 residues. Between the trimmed V and J ends, which lost 3 bases and 3 bases, there was a span of 12 bases.

The chain links TRBV11-3 to TRBJ1-1, with D perhaps matching TRBD1 (6 bases). The CDR3 totals 14 residues. Germline CDR1 and CDR2: SGHNT and YENEEA. The germline V and J ends were trimmed by 3 bases and 6 bases, with 14 bases remaining between them. This CDR3 is CASSLVGQRAEAFF. Written as DNA, the CDR3 is TGTGCCAGCAGCTTGGTTGGACAGAGGGCTGAAGCTTTCTTT.

The rearrangement uses TRBV6-6 and TRBJ1-1; 10 nucleotides align to TRBD1. The ends lost 2 bases at V and 5 bases at J; junction bases unmatched: 5. The CDR3 is made up of 15 amino acids. The germline V gene encodes CDR1 MNHNY and CDR2 SVGAGI (reference sequence). CDR3 bases: TGTGCCAGCAGTTACAGACAGGGGGCGAGGACTGAAGCTTTCTTT. It translates to CASSYRQGARTEAFF.

This clone was seen only once. The chain employs TRBV7-9 and TRBJ2-1, with 8 bases identical to TRBD1. The V gene end was trimmed by 4 bases and the J gene end by 4 bases; junction bases not matched to a gene: 12. Germline CDR1 is SEHNR and CDR2 is FQNEAQ (reference sequence). There are 17 residues in the CDR3. For the CDR3, the DNA is TGTGCCAGCAGCTCTCGATGGACAGGGCGGAAATACAATGAGCAGTTCTTC. Protein sequence: CASSSRWTGRKYNEQFF. The full variable domain, in which reference TRBV7-9 and TRBJ2-1 provide the parts outside the CDR3, is DTGVSQNPRHKITKRGQNVTFRCDPISEHNRLYWYRQTLGQGPEFLTYFQNEAQLEKSRLLSDRFSAERPKGSFSTLEIQRTEQGDSAMYLCASSSRWTGRKYNEQFFGPGTRLTVL.

The chain recombines TRBV2 with TRBJ1-2; no reliable D call. The germline gives CDR1 SNHLY, CDR2 FYNNEI. The CDR3 is made up of 13 amino acids. The ends were cut back, 7 bases at V and 4 bases at J, with 13 bases in the middle. CDR3 loop: CASIFTRSYGYTF. The CDR3 DNA follows: TGTGCCAGCATATTTACGCGGAGCTATGGCTACACCTTC.

This sequence joins TRBV5-4 and TRBJ1-2; possible D gene TRBD1, 5 bases. CDR3 length: 14 amino acids. The V end was cut by 0 bases, the J end by 4 bases, with 10 bases between. Germline CDR1 is SGHNT and CDR2 is YYREEE (reference sequence). This chain's CDR3 is CASSLESGFYGYTF. DNA for the CDR3: TGTGCCAGCAGCTTGGAGTCAGGGTTCTATGGCTACACCTTC. Using reference TRBV5-4 and TRBJ1-2 for the parts outside the CDR3, the full variable domain is ETGVTQSPTHLIKTRGQQVTLRCSSQSGHNTVSWYQQALGQGPQFIFQYYREEENGRGNFPPRFSGLQFPNYSSELNVNALELDDSALYLCASSLESGFYGYTFGSGTRLTVV.

CDR3 residues: CSVSTGTGRDEAFF. CDR3 DNA sequence: TGCAGCGTGTCGACCGGGACAGGGAGGGACGAAGCTTTCTTT. The chain carries TRBV29-1 and TRBJ1-1; 9 bases fit TRBD1. This CDR3 is built from 14 residues. With V trimmed by 6 bases and J by 8 bases, 13 bases remained unmatched. The germline CDR1 and CDR2 sequences are SQVTM and ANQGSEA.

This clone was found once. The CDR3 sequence is CASSPSGQGMYGYTF. CDR3 nucleotides: TGTGCCAGCAGCCCCTCCGGACAGGGGATGTATGGCTACACCTTC. The rearrangement uses TRBV7-3 and TRBJ1-2; 9 bases line up with TRBD1. There are 15 residues in the CDR3. The germline V gene encodes CDR1 SGHTA and CDR2 FQGTGA. The J segment lost 5 bases and the V segment lost 5 bases, leaving 9 bases of the junction unmatched.

This rearrangement joins TRBV6-5 to TRBJ2-7, with D unclear. Trimming cost V 4 bases and J 3 bases, with 19 bases left between them. Germline assignment: CDR1 MNHEY and CDR2 SVGAGI. The CDR3 extends over 16 amino acids. Written as DNA, the CDR3 is TGTGCCAGCAGTTTCGAGGCCCAGATTGGTATCTACGAGCAGTACTTC. It codes for CASSFEAQIGIYEQYF.

In this sample, this clone turned up a few times. The chain couples TRBV29-1 to TRBJ1-1, with D possibly being TRBD1 (5 bases). The V gene lost 6 bases and the J gene lost 4 bases, with 9 bases spanning the gap. CDR1 SQVTM and CDR2 ANQGSEA come from the germline V gene. The CDR3 has 11 amino acids. The CDR3 DNA sequence: TGCAGCGTAGACGGGGGCACTGAAGCTTTCTTT. It codes for CSVDGGTEAFF.